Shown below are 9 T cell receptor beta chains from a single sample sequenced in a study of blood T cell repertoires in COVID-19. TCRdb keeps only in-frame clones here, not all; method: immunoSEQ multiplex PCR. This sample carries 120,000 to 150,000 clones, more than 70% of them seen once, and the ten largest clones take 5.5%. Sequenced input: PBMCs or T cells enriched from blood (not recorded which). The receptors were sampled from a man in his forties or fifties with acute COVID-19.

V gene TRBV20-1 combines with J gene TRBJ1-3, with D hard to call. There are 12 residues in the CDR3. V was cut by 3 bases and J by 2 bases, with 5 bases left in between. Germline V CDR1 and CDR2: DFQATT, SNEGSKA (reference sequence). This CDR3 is CSASPAGNTIYF. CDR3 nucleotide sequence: TGCAGTGCTAGTCCAGCTGGAAACACCATATATTTT.

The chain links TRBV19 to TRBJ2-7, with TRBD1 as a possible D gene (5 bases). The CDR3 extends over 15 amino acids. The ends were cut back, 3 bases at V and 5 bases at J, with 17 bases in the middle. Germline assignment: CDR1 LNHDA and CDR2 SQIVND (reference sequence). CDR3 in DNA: TGTGCCAGTAGTATGGCTGGGGCCTTGAACGACGAGCAGTACTTC. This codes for CASSMAGALNDEQYF.

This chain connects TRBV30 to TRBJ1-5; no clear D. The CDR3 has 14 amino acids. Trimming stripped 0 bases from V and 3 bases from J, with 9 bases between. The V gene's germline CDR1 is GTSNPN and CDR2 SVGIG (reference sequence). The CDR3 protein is CAWSVLGNNQPQHF. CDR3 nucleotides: TGTGCCTGGAGTGTACTAGGGAACAATCAGCCCCAGCATTTT.

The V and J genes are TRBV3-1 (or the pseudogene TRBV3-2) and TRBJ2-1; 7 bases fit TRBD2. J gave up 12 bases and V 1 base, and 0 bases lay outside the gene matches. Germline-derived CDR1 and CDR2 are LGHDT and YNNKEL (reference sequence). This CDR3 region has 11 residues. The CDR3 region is CASSQGTRQFF. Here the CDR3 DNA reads TGTGCCAGCAGCCAAGGGACTAGGCAGTTCTTC.

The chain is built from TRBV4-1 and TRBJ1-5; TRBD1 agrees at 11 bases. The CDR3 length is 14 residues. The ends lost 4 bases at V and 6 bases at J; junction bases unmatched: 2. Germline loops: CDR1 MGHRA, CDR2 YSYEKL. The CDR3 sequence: CASSPGQGGQPQHF. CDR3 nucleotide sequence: TGCGCCAGCAGCCCGGGACAGGGGGGTCAGCCCCAGCATTTT.

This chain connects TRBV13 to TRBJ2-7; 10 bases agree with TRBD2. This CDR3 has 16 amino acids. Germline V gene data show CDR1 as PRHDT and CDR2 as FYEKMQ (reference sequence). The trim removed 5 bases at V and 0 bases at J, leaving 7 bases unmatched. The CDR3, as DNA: TGTGCCAGCAGCCCAAGGACTAGCGGAAGCTCCTACGAGCAGTACTTC. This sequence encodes CASSPRTSGSSYEQYF.

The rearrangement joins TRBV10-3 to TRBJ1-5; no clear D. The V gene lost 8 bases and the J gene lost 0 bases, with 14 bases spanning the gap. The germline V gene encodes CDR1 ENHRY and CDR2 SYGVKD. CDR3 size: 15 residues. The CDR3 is CAIGGWPYSNQPQHF. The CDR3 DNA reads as TGTGCCATCGGAGGGTGGCCCTATAGCAATCAGCCCCAGCATTTT.

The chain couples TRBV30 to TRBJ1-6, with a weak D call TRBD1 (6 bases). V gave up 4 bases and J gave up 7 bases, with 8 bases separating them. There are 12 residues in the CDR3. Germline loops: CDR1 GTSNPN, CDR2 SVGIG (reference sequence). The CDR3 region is CAWNRENSPLHF. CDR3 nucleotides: TGTGCCTGGAACAGGGAGAATTCACCCCTCCACTTT.

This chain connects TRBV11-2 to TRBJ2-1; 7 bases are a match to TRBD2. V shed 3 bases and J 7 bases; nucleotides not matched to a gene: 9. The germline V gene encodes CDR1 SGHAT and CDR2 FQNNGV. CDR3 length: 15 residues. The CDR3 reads CASSFFAGVQNEQFF. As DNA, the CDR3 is TGTGCCAGCAGCTTTTTTGCGGGAGTTCAGAATGAGCAGTTCTTC.